A single sample is the source of the 18 T cell receptor beta chains below, sequenced in a study of control samples from healthy donors and cancer patients. Clones were read by immunoSEQ multiplex PCR, and TCRdb kept only the in-frame ones, dropping some. The table records over 80,000 clones, about nine tenths of them present only once. Sequenced material: blood. All receptors come from a man aged 30 to 45 in good health.

The DNA for the CDR3 is TGTGCCAGCAGATGGGAGGGACCGTCCTATAATTCACCCCTCCACTTT. It specifies CASRWEGPSYNSPLHF. The V gene is TRBV27, the J gene TRBJ1-6; a possible D gene is TRBD1 (5 bases). The CDR3 totals 16 residues. Germline values: CDR1 MNHEY, CDR2 SMNVEV (reference sequence). V was cut by 6 bases and J by 1 base, with 13 bases left in between.

The rearrangement uses TRBV18 and TRBJ1-2; no clear D gene. V lost 0 bases to trimming and J lost 4 bases, with 18 bases between them. From germline, CDR1 is KGHSH and CDR2 LQKENI. The CDR3 sequence is 17 residues long. The CDR3 bases are TGTGCCAGCTCACCACCGGGGATCCCGGCACCTAGCTATGGCTACACCTTC. Translated: CASSPPGIPAPSYGYTF.

The chain joins TRBV4-2 to TRBJ1-5; no firm D call. The CDR3 spans 13 residues. The ends were cut back, 1 base at V and 6 bases at J, with 7 bases in the middle. Germline lookup yields CDR1 LGHNA and CDR2 YNFKEQ. The CDR3 region is CASSQGGTQPQHF. The CDR3 coding sequence is TGTGCCAGCAGCCAAGGCGGTACTCAGCCCCAGCATTTT.

The V and J genes are TRBV7-7 and TRBJ1-5; 8 nucleotides agree with TRBD1. Per germline, CDR1 SSHAT and CDR2 FNYEAQ (reference sequence). V lost 0 bases, J lost 2 bases, and 9 bases stayed unmatched. The CDR3 runs 18 residues. The CDR3 reads CASSLALRDRWGNQPQHF. CDR3 sequence (DNA): TGTGCCAGCAGCTTAGCGTTGAGGGACAGGTGGGGCAATCAGCCCCAGCATTTT. Using reference TRBV7-7 and TRBJ1-5 for the parts outside the CDR3, the full variable domain is GAGVSQSPRYKVTKRGQDVTLRCDPISSHATLYWYQQALGQGPEFLTYFNYEAQPDKSGLPSDRFSAERPEGSISTLTIQRTEQRDSAMYRCASSLALRDRWGNQPQHFGDGTRLSIL.

V and J are TRBV5-4 and TRBJ2-7; D possibly corresponds to TRBD1 (5 bases). CDR3 length: 12 residues. The germline V and J ends were trimmed by 4 bases and 3 bases, with 8 bases remaining between them. Germline CDR1 and CDR2: SGHNT and YYREEE (reference sequence). CDR3 nucleotides: TGTGCCAGCAGCGAGCAGGGCTACGAGCAGTACTTC. This codes for CASSEQGYEQYF. The entire variable domain, with the rest obtained from reference TRBV5-4 and TRBJ2-7, is as follows: ETGVTQSPTHLIKTRGQQVTLRCSSQSGHNTVSWYQQALGQGPQFIFQYYREEENGRGNFPPRFSGLQFPNYSSELNVNALELDDSALYLCASSEQGYEQYFGPGTRLTVT.

The V gene is TRBV25-1, the J gene TRBJ2-1, with 9 bases identical to TRBD1. This CDR3 comprises 14 residues. Germline loops: CDR1 MGHDK, CDR2 SYGVNS. V was pared by 4 bases and J by 6 bases, with 4 bases of the junction left unmatched. CDR3 protein: CASSAQGAFNEQFF. The CDR3 DNA sequence: TGTGCCAGCAGTGCACAGGGGGCGTTCAATGAGCAGTTCTTC. Based on the CDR3 plus reference TRBV25-1 and TRBJ2-1, the full variable domain is EADIYQTPRYLVIGTGKKITLECSQTMGHDKMYWYQQDPGMELHLIHYSYGVNSTEKGDLSSESTVSRIRTEHFPLTLESARPSHTSQYLCASSAQGAFNEQFFGPGTRLTVL.

The chain links TRBV7-2 to TRBJ2-5; 9 bases map to TRBD2. Trimming removed 3 bases from V and 5 bases from J; junction bases left unmatched: 16. Germline CDR1 SGHTA, CDR2 FQGNSA. The CDR3 loop spans 18 amino acids. The CDR3 is CASSLIPRGGGAQETQYF. The CDR3 bases are TGTGCCAGCAGCTTGATCCCGCGCGGCGGGGGGGCCCAGGAGACCCAGTACTTC.

This clone occurred once. This CDR3 is CASSPRRDGYEQFF. The CDR3 DNA sequence: TGTGCCAGCAGTCCCCGGAGGGACGGGTATGAGCAGTTCTTC. This chain joins TRBV25-1 and TRBJ2-1, with D maybe TRBD2 (6 bases). From germline, CDR1 is MGHDK and CDR2 SYGVNS. The CDR3 totals 14 residues. The ends were cut back, 5 bases at V and 8 bases at J, with 16 bases in the middle.

This clone was seen just once. The chain has TRBV6-5 and TRBJ2-7; 13 nucleotides line up with TRBD2. CDR3 length equals 15 residues. V gave up 5 bases and J gave up 7 bases; unmatched junction bases: 8. In germline, CDR1 is MNHEY, CDR2 SVGAGI. The chain's CDR3 is CASSTSGRASGEQYF. Written as DNA, the CDR3 is TGTGCCAGCAGTACTAGCGGGAGGGCTTCGGGAGAGCAGTACTTC.

The chain joins TRBV7-2 to TRBJ1-3; no firm D call. Deletions cut 2 bases from V and 4 bases from J, with 12 bases between. Germline-derived CDR1 and CDR2 are SGHTA and FQGNSA. The CDR3 loop spans 15 amino acids. In nucleotides, the CDR3 is TGTGCCAGCAGCTTATCTGGGATTTCCGGAAACACCATATATTTT. Its translation is CASSLSGISGNTIYF.

The rearrangement joins TRBV7-2 to TRBJ2-3; 8 nucleotides agree with TRBD1. Germline V gene data show CDR1 as SGHTA and CDR2 as FQGNSA. The V segment lost 6 bases and the J segment 4 bases; nucleotides outside the gene matches: 9. The length of the CDR3 is 15 residues. The CDR3 sequence: CASRLRQGSADTQYF. For the CDR3, the DNA is TGTGCCAGCAGATTACGACAGGGGAGCGCAGATACGCAGTATTTT.

V gene TRBV28 combines with J gene TRBJ1-2; 8 bases are shared with TRBD1. This CDR3 is built from 15 residues. Trimming took 6 bases from V and 3 from J; bases not matched to a gene: 9. Germline values: CDR1 MDHEN, CDR2 SYDVKM. The CDR3 spells CASRDSGTGDYGYTF. In DNA, the CDR3 is TGTGCCAGCAGAGACTCCGGGACAGGAGACTATGGCTACACCTTC.

This clone was observed a single time. The gene calls are TRBV11-3 and TRBJ2-1; D is unclear. This CDR3 comprises 12 residues. The V gene lost 5 bases and the J gene lost 8 bases, with 10 bases spanning the gap. Germline V gene sequence: CDR1 SGHNT, CDR2 YENEEA. CDR3 residues: CASSRTVDEQFF. DNA of the CDR3: TGTGCCAGCAGCCGTACTGTCGATGAGCAGTTCTTC.

The genes are TRBV9 and TRBJ1-4; the match to TRBD1 covers 7 bases. V trimming: 1 base; J trimming: 7 bases; junction bases outside the gene matches: 4. This CDR3 spans 14 amino acids. Germline V gene sequence: CDR1 SGDLS, CDR2 YYNGEE. The CDR3 loop reads CASSVTGEGEKLFF. The CDR3 coding sequence is TGTGCCAGCAGCGTAACAGGGGAAGGTGAAAAACTGTTTTTT.

This chain connects TRBV19 to TRBJ2-7, with D unclear. This CDR3 contains 15 residues. CDR1 and CDR2 (germline): LNHDA, SQIVND (reference sequence). V dropped 5 bases and J dropped 7 bases, with 21 bases sitting between them. Here the CDR3 reads CASSHPGRRVGEQYF. The CDR3 DNA follows: TGTGCCAGTAGTCACCCGGGTCGCCGGGTGGGAGAGCAGTACTTC.

The CDR3 region is CASSLGQGDQPQHF. CDR3 DNA: TGTGCCAGCAGCCTAGGACAGGGGGATCAGCCCCAGCATTTT. This sequence joins TRBV9 and TRBJ1-5; 10 bases map to TRBD1. With V trimmed by 4 bases and J by 5 bases, 3 bases remained unmatched. The CDR3 consists of 14 residues. Germline V CDR1 and CDR2: SGDLS, YYNGEE.

The chain joins TRBV29-1 to TRBJ2-2; D not resolved. V was clipped by 4 bases and J by 6 bases, with 6 bases between them. CDR1 SQVTM and CDR2 ANQGSEA come from the germline V gene. The CDR3 sequence is 11 residues long. CDR3 residues: CSVGGPGELFF. For the CDR3, the DNA is TGCAGCGTTGGTGGGCCCGGGGAGCTGTTTTTT.

The chain is built from TRBV7-2 and TRBJ1-2; the D is unclear. CDR1 is SGHTA, CDR2 FQGNSA, per germline. This CDR3 is 12 amino acids long. Trimming removed 0 bases at V and 13 bases at J, with 12 bases between. DNA for the CDR3: TGTGCCAGCAGCTTAGCACGGCAGGTAGTCACCTTC. As protein: CASSLARQVVTF.